The T cell receptor beta chain under discussion was sequenced for a study of T cells in tumors after PD-1 blockade. The table came from immunoSEQ multiplex PCR; TCRdb's copy has only in-frame clones and leaves some out. In the table there are roughly 13,000 clones, around 70% of which are singletons. Tumor biopsies came from the same primary tumor site before and after PD-1 blockade. Treatment was either pembrolizumab 200 mg every 3 weeks or cemiplimab 350 mg every 2 weeks. The CDR3 has 18 amino acids. V usage is TRBV12-1 and J usage is TRBJ2-1; the table's D call TRBD1 went unverified against the DNA. TRBV12-1 is an annotated pseudogene. Sequencing used tumor tissue, obtained after anti-PD-1 treatment. This TCR came from a human donor with cutaneous squamous cell carcinoma. DNA of the CDR3: TGTGCCAGCAGCTCAGGCCCTTGGACAGTTAGCTCCTACAATGAGCAGTTCTTC. It specifies CASSSGPWTVSSYNEQFF.